The 10 T cell receptor beta chains presented below share a single source sample, sequenced in a study of T cells after posttransplantation cyclophosphamide. TCRdb's table, derived via immunoSEQ multiplex PCR, lists solely in-frame clones and lacks some. The sample holds 13,000 to 15,000 clones; around four fifths are singletons and the top ten take around 1.2%. The sample comprised memory CD4+ T cells sorted from PBMCs. The receptors originated from a man between 50 and 59 years old.

The rearrangement uses TRBV28 and TRBJ1-1; a weak D match, TRBD1 (6 bases). From germline, CDR1 is MDHEN and CDR2 SYDVKM. This CDR3 comprises 15 residues. The germline V and J ends were trimmed by 7 bases and 0 bases, with 15 bases remaining between them. The CDR3 sequence: CASIPTGSMNTEAFF. In DNA, the CDR3 is TGTGCCAGCATCCCCACAGGGAGCATGAACACTGAAGCTTTCTTT.

This rearrangement joins TRBV15 to TRBJ2-7; weak D call: TRBD1 (6 bases). The CDR3 extends over 14 amino acids. The germline V and J ends were trimmed by 6 bases and 0 bases, with 12 bases remaining between them. The V gene's germline CDR1 is LNHNV and CDR2 YYDKDF (reference sequence). CDR3 protein: CATRNDRSSYEQYF. The CDR3 DNA sequence: TGTGCCACCAGAAATGACAGGAGCTCCTACGAGCAGTACTTC.

Only a few counts were recorded for this clone. V gene TRBV28 combines with J gene TRBJ2-1; possible D gene TRBD1, 6 bases. Trimming stripped 6 bases from V and 3 bases from J, with 12 bases between. The CDR3 runs to 14 residues. Germline assignment: CDR1 MDHEN and CDR2 SYDVKM. The CDR3 reads CASRTTGLYNEQFF. In DNA form, the CDR3 reads TGTGCCAGCAGAACGACAGGCCTCTACAATGAGCAGTTCTTC.

By proportion, this clone is large. The genes are TRBV7-9 and TRBJ1-1, with TRBD1 matching 9 bases. The CDR3 contains 13 residues. Germline V gene sequence: CDR1 SEHNR, CDR2 FQNEAQ (reference sequence). V lost 9 bases to trimming and J lost 4 bases; unmatched junction nucleotides: 6. As DNA, the CDR3 is TGTGCCAGTAACAGGGGGCTTGTCACTGAAGCTTTCTTT. It yields the protein CASNRGLVTEAFF. The entire variable domain, with the rest obtained from reference TRBV7-9 and TRBJ1-1, is as follows: DTGVSQNPRHKITKRGQNVTFRCDPISEHNRLYWYRQTLGQGPEFLTYFQNEAQLEKSRLLSDRFSAERPKGSFSTLEIQRTEQGDSAMYLCASNRGLVTEAFFGQGTRLTVV.

V and J are TRBV6-6 and TRBJ2-3; possibly TRBD2 for D (5 bases). The CDR3 extends over 13 amino acids. V dropped 6 bases and J dropped 5 bases, with 12 bases sitting between them. Germline V gene sequence: CDR1 MNHNY, CDR2 SVGAGI (reference sequence). CDR3 bases: TGTGCCAGCAGAGACCCGGGGAAAGATACGCAGTATTTT. It codes for CASRDPGKDTQYF.

The rearrangement links TRBV4-3 to TRBJ2-3, with a possible D match to TRBD1 (6 bases). The V end was cut by 3 bases, the J end by 5 bases, with 12 bases between. The CDR3 consists of 14 residues. Looked up from germline, CDR1 is LGHNA and CDR2 is YSLEER. CDR3 nucleotides: TGCGCCAGCAGCCAGAACAGGGTAGAAGATACGCAGTATTTT. Translated: CASSQNRVEDTQYF.

This chain joins TRBV23-1 and TRBJ1-3; D may be TRBD1 (5 bases). TRBV23-1 is an ORF, and what it does is uncertain. The germline V and J ends were trimmed by 7 bases and 2 bases, with 21 bases remaining between them. CDR3 length: 17 amino acids. CDR3 in DNA: TGCGCCAGCATAGGGGATTACAGTGGAACCGCTGGAAACACCATATATTTT. Residues: CASIGDYSGTAGNTIYF.

This clone was found once. This chain joins TRBV5-8 and TRBJ2-7; a weak D match, TRBD1 (5 bases). The V gene lost 0 bases and the J gene lost 13 bases, with 11 bases spanning the gap. This CDR3 has 11 amino acids. Per the germline V gene, CDR1 is SGHTS and CDR2 is YDEGEE. The CDR3 DNA follows: TGTGCCAGCAGCTTGGTGGGGCCGGTTTACTTC. Protein product: CASSLVGPVYF.

This clone showed up just a few times. The rearrangement uses TRBV9 and TRBJ2-1; no definite D call. Germline CDR1 and CDR2: SGDLS and YYNGEE. Trimming stripped 5 bases from V and 0 bases from J, with 9 bases between. CDR3 length: 14 residues. CDR3 sequence reads: CASREISSYNEQFF. The DNA for the CDR3 is TGTGCCAGCAGAGAGATAAGCTCCTACAATGAGCAGTTCTTC.

This clone has just a few counts. This chain uses TRBV27 with TRBJ1-4, with a possible D match to TRBD1 (5 bases). The CDR3 extends over 15 amino acids. Trimming removed 4 bases from V and 8 bases from J, with 17 bases in between. Looked up from germline, CDR1 is MNHEY and CDR2 is SMNVEV (reference sequence). The CDR3 loop is CASSSWTLKGEKLFF. The CDR3, as DNA: TGTGCCAGCAGTTCCTGGACCCTAAAGGGGGAAAAACTGTTTTTT.